This is a list of T cell receptor beta chains from one sample in a study of blood T cell repertoires in COVID-19. Sequencing used immunoSEQ multiplex PCR; TCRdb keeps in-frame clones, though not all of them. The sample lists 150,000 or so clones, more than 65% occurring once. The sample was peripheral blood. Every receptor here comes from a woman aged 60-75 years with acute or convalescent COVID-19. CDR3s include the opening cysteine and the closing phenylalanine or tryptophan. D genes are given only for firm matches. Some rows mark clone size as missing; the rest say once, few, many or name a class of expanded clone.

d_gene	j_gene	v_gene	abundance	CDR3aa	CDR3nt
TRBD1	TRBJ1-5	TRBV15	NA	CATRPGTVRPQHF	TGTGCCACCCGTCCCGGGACAGTTAGGCCCCAGCATTTT
TRBD2	TRBJ2-3	TRBV28	NA	CASSYTSGTSGISSTDTQYF	TGTGCCAGCAGTTATACATCCGGGACTAGCGGGATTTCTAGCACAGATACGCAGTATTTT
NA	TRBJ1-5	TRBV6-5	NA	CASSTTGGNQPQHF	TGTGCCAGCAGTACCACGGGAGGCAATCAGCCCCAGCATTTT
NA	TRBJ2-1	TRBV11-3	NA	CASSLDRSIHEQFF	TGTGCCAGCAGCTTAGATCGGAGCATCCATGAGCAGTTCTTC
NA	TRBJ2-2	TRBV7-9	NA	CASSSPLSSGELFF	TGTGCCAGCAGCTCCCCCTTATCTTCGGGGGAGCTGTTTTTT
TRBD1	TRBJ2-1	TRBV7-9	once	CASSFPGQDLEQFF	TGTGCCAGCAGCTTTCCCGGACAGGACCTTGAGCAGTTCTTC
NA	TRBJ2-5	TRBV6-5	NA	CASHQIGRFQETQYF	TGTGCCAGCCACCAAATTGGGCGCTTCCAAGAGACCCAGTACTTC
TRBD1	TRBJ2-1	TRBV6-5	once	CASRDRGSYNEQFF	TGTGCCAGCAGGGACAGGGGCTCCTACAATGAGCAGTTCTTC
NA	TRBJ1-2	TRBV21-1	NA	CASSNVGWPAVAGGEKPYGYTF	TGTGCCAGCAGCAATGTAGGTTGGCCCGCGGTCGCAGGGGGCGAGAAGCCCTATGGCTACACCTTC
NA	TRBJ1-3	TRBV18	NA	CASSSARGSGNTIYF	TGTGCCAGCTCGTCCGCAAGGGGCTCTGGAAACACCATATATTTT
NA	TRBJ2-7	TRBV20-1	NA	CSASLTGLPGEQYF	TGCAGTGCTAGTCTAACAGGACTACCGGGCGAGCAGTACTTC
TRBD2	TRBJ2-7	TRBV7-9	NA	CASSQTSGRGGYEQYF	TGTGCCAGCAGCCAGACTAGCGGGAGAGGCGGCTACGAGCAGTACTTC
NA	TRBJ1-5	TRBV30	NA	CAWSVGRTVLTDQPQHF	TGTGCCTGGAGTGTAGGGCGGACAGTTCTTACGGATCAGCCCCAGCATTTT
NA	TRBJ2-3	TRBV14	NA	CASSRDWADTQYF	TGTGCCAGCAGCCGAGACTGGGCCGATACGCAGTATTTT
NA	TRBJ2-5	TRBV19	NA	CASSIVYGETQYF	TGTGCCAGTAGTATAGTCTACGGGGAGACCCAGTACTTC
NA	TRBJ1-5	TRBV11-1	once	CASSPSGDQPQHF	TGTGCCAGCAGCCCCAGCGGGGATCAGCCCCAGCATTTT
NA	TRBJ2-1	TRBV29-1	NA	CSVGSVYREDNEQFF	TGCAGCGTTGGAAGTGTATACAGGGAAGACAATGAGCAGTTCTTC
NA	TRBJ1-4	TRBV15	once	CATSRHKQPATNEKLFF	TGTGCCACCAGCAGACATAAACAACCTGCAACTAATGAAAAACTGTTTTTT
NA	TRBJ2-7	TRBV10-3	NA	CAISLRGAYEQYF	TGTGCCATCAGTCTCAGGGGAGCCTACGAGCAGTACTTC
TRBD2	TRBJ2-6	TRBV10-3	NA	CALLGWTSGSAGANVLTF	TGTGCCCTACTGGGATGGACTAGCGGGAGTGCTGGGGCCAACGTCCTGACTTTC
NA	TRBJ2-1	TRBV5-1	NA	CASSPQVSDEQFF	TGCGCCAGCAGCCCGCAGGTTAGCGATGAGCAGTTCTTC
TRBD2	TRBJ2-1	TRBV25-1	NA	CASRQSGIGFEQFF	TGTGCCAGCAGGCAGAGCGGGATCGGGTTTGAGCAGTTCTTC
NA	TRBJ2-1	TRBV30	once	CAWSTETKYNEQFF	TGTGCCTGGAGTACCGAGACAAAGTACAATGAGCAGTTCTTC
TRBD1	TRBJ1-3	TRBV19	NA	CASSNFPGQGRNTIYF	TGTGCCAGTAGTAACTTCCCGGGACAGGGTAGAAACACCATATATTTT
TRBD2	TRBJ2-3	TRBV19	NA	CASRKLAGVADTQYF	TGTGCCAGTAGAAAACTAGCGGGAGTGGCAGATACGCAGTATTTT
NA	TRBJ1-4	TRBV4-2	NA	CASSQLDSSNEKLFF	TGTGCCAGCAGCCAGTTAGACAGTTCTAATGAAAAACTGTTTTTT
TRBD2	TRBJ2-5	TRBV27	NA	CASSLSREGRETQYF	TGTGCCAGCAGTTTATCCCGGGAGGGCCGGGAGACCCAGTACTTC
TRBD2	TRBJ2-1	TRBV7-2	NA	CASSLKAGGLNNEQFF	TGTGCCAGCAGCTTAAAGGCGGGAGGGCTAAACAATGAGCAGTTCTTC
NA	TRBJ2-7	TRBV20-1	NA	CSVDSRQYF	TGCAGTGTGGACTCTAGGCAGTACTTC
TRBD1	TRBJ1-5	TRBV5-1	NA	CASSLGQGGQPQHF	TGCGCCAGCAGCTTGGGACAGGGGGGTCAGCCCCAGCATTTT
NA	TRBJ1-5	TRBV30	NA	CAWSVPGQGGNQPQHF	TGTGCCTGGAGTGTTCCGGGACAAGGGGGCAATCAGCCCCAGCATTTT
NA	TRBJ2-5	TRBV2	NA	CARSVEETQYF	TGTGCCCGCTCGGTGGAAGAGACCCAGTACTTC
TRBD1	TRBJ1-5	TRBV18	NA	CASSPDPGGRNQPQHF	TGTGCCAGCTCACCAGATCCAGGGGGCAGGAATCAGCCCCAGCATTTT
NA	TRBJ2-5	TRBV29-1	NA	CSARGPEYQETQYF	TGCAGCGCGCGGGGTCCCGAGTACCAAGAGACCCAGTACTTC
NA	TRBJ2-6	TRBV5-1	once	CASSLAAGPNSGANVLTF	TGCGCCAGCAGCTTGGCGGCAGGCCCCAACTCTGGGGCCAACGTCCTGACTTTC
NA	TRBJ2-2	TRBV3-1/TRBV3-2	NA	CASSQVRGATGELFF	TGTGCCAGCAGCCAAGTCCGGGGGGCGACCGGGGAGCTGTTTTTT
TRBD2	TRBJ2-7	TRBV7-9	few	CASSPGGGRAYEQYF	TGTGCCAGCAGCCCGGGAGGGGGGAGAGCCTACGAGCAGTACTTC
TRBD2	TRBJ2-3	TRBV20-1	NA	CSASEREYPDTQYF	TGCAGTGCTAGTGAGCGGGAGTACCCAGATACGCAGTATTTT
NA	TRBJ2-1	TRBV2	NA	CASTKGTGWNNEQFF	TGTGCCAGCACCAAAGGGACTGGTTGGAACAATGAGCAGTTCTTC
TRBD1	TRBJ1-1	TRBV9	NA	CASSRTLRQGSGNTEAFF	TGTGCCAGCAGCAGGACCCTACGACAGGGGTCGGGGAACACTGAAGCTTTCTTT
TRBD2	TRBJ2-7	TRBV28	once	CASWNRAGGSYEQYF	TGTGCCAGCTGGAATAGAGCGGGAGGGTCCTACGAGCAGTACTTC
TRBD1	TRBJ2-1	TRBV2	few	CASKGTGGSGEQFF	TGTGCCAGCAAGGGGACAGGGGGCTCGGGTGAGCAGTTCTTC
TRBD2	TRBJ2-1	TRBV10-1	once	CASSEDRLAGGAHEQFF	TGCGCCAGCAGTGAGGACCGACTAGCGGGAGGAGCCCATGAGCAGTTCTTC
TRBD2	TRBJ2-4	TRBV4-1	NA	CASSQVYPAGGNIQYF	TGCGCCAGCAGCCAAGTCTATCCAGCGGGGGGAAACATTCAGTACTTC
TRBD2	TRBJ2-7	TRBV13	NA	CASSPRAGTFYEQYF	TGTGCCAGCAGCCCCCGAGCGGGAACCTTCTACGAGCAGTACTTC
TRBD2	TRBJ2-1	TRBV19	NA	CASRFSGRGGDEQFF	TGTGCCAGTAGGTTTAGCGGGAGGGGGGGGGATGAGCAGTTCTTC
NA	TRBJ2-7	TRBV11-3	NA	CASSLVTRGEQYF	TGTGCCAGCAGCTTAGTTACGCGCGGCGAGCAGTACTTC
NA	TRBJ2-5	TRBV9	NA	CASSVGTRDSGETQYF	TGTGCCAGCAGCGTGGGTACCCGGGACTCAGGAGAGACCCAGTACTTC
TRBD1	TRBJ1-3	TRBV28	NA	CASRESGTAGNTIYF	TGTGCCAGCAGAGAATCCGGGACAGCTGGAAACACCATATATTTT
NA	TRBJ1-2	TRBV4-1	few	CASSQGGVTNYGYTF	TGCGCCAGCAGCCAAGGCGGAGTAACTAACTATGGCTACACCTTC
NA	TRBJ2-4	TRBV9	once	CASSVGRGQNIQYF	TGTGCCAGCAGCGTAGGGCGGGGACAAAACATTCAGTACTTC
NA	TRBJ2-3	TRBV19	NA	CASSQLAARTDTQYF	TGTGCCAGTAGTCAGTTAGCGGCCCGCACAGATACGCAGTATTTT
NA	TRBJ2-1	TRBV9	NA	CASSHPIADETNEQFF	TGTGCCAGCAGCCATCCGATAGCGGACGAAACGAATGAGCAGTTCTTC
NA	TRBJ2-3	TRBV20-1	NA	CSASLGSDTQYF	TGCAGTGCTAGTTTGGGTAGCGATACGCAGTATTTT
NA	TRBJ2-3	TRBV7-8	NA	CASSLLGGARTDTQYF	TGTGCCAGCAGCTTATTAGGGGGGGCGCGCACAGATACGCAGTATTTT